The 3 T cell receptor beta chains below all came from one sample that was sequenced in a study of blood T cells in healthy people across ages. A J-beta primer mix and a sample-barcoded 5' primer were used in a second PCR of roughly 6 to 12 cycles. TCRdb re-analysed the 5' RACE reads in MiXCR, keeping a single row per CDR3 protein. The sample has fewer than 900,000 distinct CDR3 sequences, 36% seen once. The specimen was blood. These receptors were taken from a man aged 18 to 30 in good health.

This clonotype was counted once. The rearrangement links TRBV25-1 to TRBJ2-2; 11 bases are a match to TRBD1. The length of the CDR3 is 14 residues. V shed 10 bases, J shed 5 bases, and the junction held 6 bases outside the gene matches. Per germline, CDR1 MGHDK and CDR2 SYGVNS. CDR3 sequence (DNA): TGTGCCACTCAAGGACAGGGGGCAACCGGGGAGCTGTTTTTT. It encodes CATQGQGATGELFF.

Comments on this clonotype: Its ends do not fully match the called genes, so a read error is possible. CDR3 amino acids: CSVYRGTYNEQFF. The CDR3 bases are TGCAGCGTCTACAGGGGGACGTACAACGAGCAGTTCTTC. The chain joins TRBV29-1 to TRBJ2-1; 8 positions match TRBD1. The germline V gene has CDR1 SQVTM and CDR2 ANQGSEA. This CDR3 region has 13 residues.

This clonotype was seen only a few times. This chain uses TRBV11-2 with TRBJ1-2; possibly TRBD1 for D (5 bases). V dropped 5 bases and J dropped 9 bases, with 22 bases sitting between them. This CDR3 region has 15 residues. Germline values: CDR1 SGHAT, CDR2 FQNNGV. CDR3 sequence reads: CASSQTAGTVSSYTF. The CDR3 DNA reads as TGTGCCAGCAGCCAAACGGCCGGGACCGTGAGCAGCTACACCTTC. The entire variable domain, with the rest obtained from reference TRBV11-2 and TRBJ1-2, is as follows: EAGVAQSPRYKIIEKRQSVAFWCNPISGHATLYWYQQILGQGPKLLIQFQNNGVVDDSQLPKDRFSAERLKGVDSTLKIQPAKLEDSAVYLCASSQTAGTVSSYTFGSGTRLTVV.